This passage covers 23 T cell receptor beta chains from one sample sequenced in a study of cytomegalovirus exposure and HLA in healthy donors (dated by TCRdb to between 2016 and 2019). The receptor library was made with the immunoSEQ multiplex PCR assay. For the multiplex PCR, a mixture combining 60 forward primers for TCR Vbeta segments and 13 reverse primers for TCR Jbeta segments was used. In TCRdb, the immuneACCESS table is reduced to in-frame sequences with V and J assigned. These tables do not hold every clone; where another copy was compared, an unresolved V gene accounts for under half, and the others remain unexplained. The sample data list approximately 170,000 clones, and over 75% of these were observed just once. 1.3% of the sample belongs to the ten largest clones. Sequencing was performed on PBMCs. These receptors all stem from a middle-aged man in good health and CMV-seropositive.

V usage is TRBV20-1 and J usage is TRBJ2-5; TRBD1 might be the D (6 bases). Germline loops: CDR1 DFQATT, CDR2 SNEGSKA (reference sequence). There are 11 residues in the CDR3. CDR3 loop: CSLARGETQYF. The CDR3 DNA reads TGCAGCCTTGCTAGGGGGGAGACCCAGTACTTC.

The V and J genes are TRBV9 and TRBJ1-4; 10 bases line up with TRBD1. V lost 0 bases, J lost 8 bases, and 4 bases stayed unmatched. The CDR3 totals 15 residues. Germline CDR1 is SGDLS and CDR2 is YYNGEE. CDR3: CASSVGGTGVEKLFF. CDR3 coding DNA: TGTGCCAGCAGCGTAGGTGGGACAGGGGTGGAAAAACTGTTTTTT.

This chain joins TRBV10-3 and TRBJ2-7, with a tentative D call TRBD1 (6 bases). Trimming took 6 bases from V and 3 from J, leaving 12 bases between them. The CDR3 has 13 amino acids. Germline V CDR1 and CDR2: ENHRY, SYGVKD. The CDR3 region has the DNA TGTGCCATCAGCCCGGGACATCTCTACGAGCAGTACTTC. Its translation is CAISPGHLYEQYF.

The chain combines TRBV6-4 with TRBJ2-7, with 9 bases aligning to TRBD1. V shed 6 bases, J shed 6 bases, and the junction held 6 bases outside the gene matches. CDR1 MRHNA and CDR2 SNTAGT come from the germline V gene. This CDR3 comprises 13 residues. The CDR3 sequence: CASSRDREGEQYF. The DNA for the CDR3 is TGTGCCAGCAGCCGGGACAGGGAGGGCGAGCAGTACTTC.

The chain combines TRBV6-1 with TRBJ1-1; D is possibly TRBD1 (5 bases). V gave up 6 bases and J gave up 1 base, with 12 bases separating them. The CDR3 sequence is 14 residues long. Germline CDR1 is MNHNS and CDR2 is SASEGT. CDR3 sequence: CASRPMGGNTEAFF. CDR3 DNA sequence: TGTGCCAGCAGGCCCATGGGGGGGAACACTGAAGCTTTCTTT.

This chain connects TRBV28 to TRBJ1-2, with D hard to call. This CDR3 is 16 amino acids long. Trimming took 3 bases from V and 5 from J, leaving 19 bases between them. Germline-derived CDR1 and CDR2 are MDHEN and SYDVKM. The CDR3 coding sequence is TGTGCCAGCAGTTTCGAGGGAGGCAACCATCGGTATGGCTACACCTTC. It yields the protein CASSFEGGNHRYGYTF.

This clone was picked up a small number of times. The CDR3 region is CASSLFEGGVGYTF. DNA for the CDR3: TGTGCCAGCAGCTTATTTGAGGGGGGGGTCGGCTACACCTTC. The chain has TRBV11-2 and TRBJ1-2; possible D gene TRBD1, 6 bases. Germline values: CDR1 SGHAT, CDR2 FQNNGV. The CDR3 contains 14 residues. The V gene lost 2 bases and the J gene lost 8 bases, with 15 bases spanning the gap.

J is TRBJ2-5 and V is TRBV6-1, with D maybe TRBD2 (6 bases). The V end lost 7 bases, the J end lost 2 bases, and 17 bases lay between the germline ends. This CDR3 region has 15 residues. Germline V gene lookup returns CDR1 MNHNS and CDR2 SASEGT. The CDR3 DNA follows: TGTGCCAGCACCCCCCTGAGGGCGGGGCAAGAGACCCAGTACTTC. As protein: CASTPLRAGQETQYF.

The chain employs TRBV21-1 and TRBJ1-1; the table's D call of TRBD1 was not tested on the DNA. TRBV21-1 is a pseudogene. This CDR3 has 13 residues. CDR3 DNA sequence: TGTGCCAGCAGCATTTCAGGGTGTACTGAAGCTTTCTTT. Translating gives CASSISGCTEAFF.

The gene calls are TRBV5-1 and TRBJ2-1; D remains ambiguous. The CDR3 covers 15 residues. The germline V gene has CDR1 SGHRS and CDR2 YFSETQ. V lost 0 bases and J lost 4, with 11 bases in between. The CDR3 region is CASSLASVDYNEQFF. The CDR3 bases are TGCGCCAGCAGCTTGGCGTCGGTTGATTACAATGAGCAGTTCTTC.

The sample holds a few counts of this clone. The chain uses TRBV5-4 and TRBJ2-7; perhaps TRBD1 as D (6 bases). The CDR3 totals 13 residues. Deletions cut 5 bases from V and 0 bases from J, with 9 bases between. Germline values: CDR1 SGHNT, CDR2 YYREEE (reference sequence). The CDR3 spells CASSSDSSYEQYF. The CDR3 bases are TGTGCCAGCAGTTCGGACAGCTCCTACGAGCAGTACTTC.

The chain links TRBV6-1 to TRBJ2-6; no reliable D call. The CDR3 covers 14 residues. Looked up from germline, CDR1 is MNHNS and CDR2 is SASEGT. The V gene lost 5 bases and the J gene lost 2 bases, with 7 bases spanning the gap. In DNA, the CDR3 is TGTGCCAGCAGTCCCCGTCCTGGGGCCAACGTCCTGACTTTC. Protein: CASSPRPGANVLTF.

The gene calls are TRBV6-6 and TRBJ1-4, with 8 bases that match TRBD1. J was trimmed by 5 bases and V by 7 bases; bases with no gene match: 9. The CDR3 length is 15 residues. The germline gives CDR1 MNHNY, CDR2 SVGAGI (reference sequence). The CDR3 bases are TGTGCCAGCACCTTCATTCGACAGGGGAATGAAAAACTGTTTTTT. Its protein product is CASTFIRQGNEKLFF.

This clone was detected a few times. The CDR3 reads CASSEAGTAYNEQFF. The CDR3 DNA sequence: TGTGCCAGCAGCGAAGCCGGGACAGCTTACAATGAGCAGTTCTTC. The chain is built from TRBV4-2 and TRBJ2-1, with 7 bases matching TRBD1. Per the germline V gene, CDR1 is LGHNA and CDR2 is YNFKEQ. The CDR3 covers 15 residues. J gave up 4 bases and V 5 bases, and 8 bases lay outside the gene matches.

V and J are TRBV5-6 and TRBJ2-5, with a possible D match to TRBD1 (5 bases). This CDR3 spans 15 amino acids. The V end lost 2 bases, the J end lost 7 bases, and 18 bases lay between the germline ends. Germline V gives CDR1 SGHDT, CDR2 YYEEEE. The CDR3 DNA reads TGTGCCAGCAGCTTAGTAGGGGATCTCGGCAGGACCCAGTACTTC. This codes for CASSLVGDLGRTQYF.

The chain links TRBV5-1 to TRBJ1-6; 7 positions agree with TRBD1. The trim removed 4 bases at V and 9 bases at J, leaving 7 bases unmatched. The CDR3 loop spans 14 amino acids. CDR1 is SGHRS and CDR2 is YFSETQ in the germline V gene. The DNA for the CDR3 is TGCGCCAGCAGCCCGCAGGGGGGTGGTTCACCCCTCCACTTT. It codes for CASSPQGGGSPLHF.

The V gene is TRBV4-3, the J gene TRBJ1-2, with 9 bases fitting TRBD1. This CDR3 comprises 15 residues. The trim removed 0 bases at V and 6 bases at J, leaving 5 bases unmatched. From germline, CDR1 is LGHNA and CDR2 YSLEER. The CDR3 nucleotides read TGCGCCAGCAGCCAAGATTCGGGACAGGGCCATGGCTACACCTTC. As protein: CASSQDSGQGHGYTF.

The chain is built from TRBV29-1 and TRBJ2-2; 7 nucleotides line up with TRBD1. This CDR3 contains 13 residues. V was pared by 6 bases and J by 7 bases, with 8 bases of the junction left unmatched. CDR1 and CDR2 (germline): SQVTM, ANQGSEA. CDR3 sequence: CSVGTATGGELFF. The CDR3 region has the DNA TGCAGCGTGGGGACAGCCACTGGCGGGGAGCTGTTTTTT.

CDR3 amino acids: CASSPGETQYF. CDR3 nucleotide sequence: TGTGCCAGCAGCCCGGGGGAGACCCAGTACTTC. The chain combines TRBV14 with TRBJ2-5, with a possible D match to TRBD2 (5 bases). The CDR3 extends over 11 amino acids. CDR1 and CDR2 from the germline V gene are SGHDN and FVKESK. V lost 4 bases and J 5 bases, leaving 5 bases between the germline ends.

CDR3 coding DNA: TGTGCCAGCAGTTATGCCGCGACTCGGGAGACCCAGTACTTC. It encodes CASSYAATRETQYF. The V gene is TRBV6-6, the J gene TRBJ2-5; D gene unclear. CDR1 and CDR2 from the germline V gene are MNHNY and SVGAGI (reference sequence). The CDR3 loop spans 14 amino acids. Trimming left V 3 bases short and J 5 bases short, with 13 bases between.

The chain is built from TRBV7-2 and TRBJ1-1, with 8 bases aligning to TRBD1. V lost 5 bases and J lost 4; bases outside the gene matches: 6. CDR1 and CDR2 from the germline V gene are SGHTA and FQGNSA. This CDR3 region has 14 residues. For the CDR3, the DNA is TGTGCCAGCAGCCTCTTCAGGGGGCGCACTGAAGCTTTCTTT. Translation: CASSLFRGRTEAFF.

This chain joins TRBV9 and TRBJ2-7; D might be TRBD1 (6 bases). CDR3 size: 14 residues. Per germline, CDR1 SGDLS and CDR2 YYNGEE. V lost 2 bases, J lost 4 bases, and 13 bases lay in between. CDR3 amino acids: CASSVSGTSYEQYF. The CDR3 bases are TGTGCCAGCAGCGTTTCCGGGACATCATACGAGCAGTACTTC.

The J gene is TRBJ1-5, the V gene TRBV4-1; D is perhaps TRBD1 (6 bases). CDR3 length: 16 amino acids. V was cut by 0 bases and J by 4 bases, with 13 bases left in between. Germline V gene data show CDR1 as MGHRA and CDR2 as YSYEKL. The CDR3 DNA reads TGCGCCAGCAGCCAAGAGCAACAGGGTAGGAATCAGCCCCAGCATTTT. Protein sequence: CASSQEQQGRNQPQHF.